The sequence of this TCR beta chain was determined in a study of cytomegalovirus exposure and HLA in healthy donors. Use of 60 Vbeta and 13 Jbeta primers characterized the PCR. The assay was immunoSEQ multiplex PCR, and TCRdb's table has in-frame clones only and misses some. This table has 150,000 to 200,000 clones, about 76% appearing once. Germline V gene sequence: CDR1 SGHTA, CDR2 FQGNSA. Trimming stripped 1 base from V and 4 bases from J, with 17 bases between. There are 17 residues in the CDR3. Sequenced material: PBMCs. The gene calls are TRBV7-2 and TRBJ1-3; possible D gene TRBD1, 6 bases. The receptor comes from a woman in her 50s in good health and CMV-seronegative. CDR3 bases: TGTGCCAGCAGCTTAGTAGGGCGGGGGGCGCAGGGAAACACCATATATTTT. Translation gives CASSLVGRGAQGNTIYF.